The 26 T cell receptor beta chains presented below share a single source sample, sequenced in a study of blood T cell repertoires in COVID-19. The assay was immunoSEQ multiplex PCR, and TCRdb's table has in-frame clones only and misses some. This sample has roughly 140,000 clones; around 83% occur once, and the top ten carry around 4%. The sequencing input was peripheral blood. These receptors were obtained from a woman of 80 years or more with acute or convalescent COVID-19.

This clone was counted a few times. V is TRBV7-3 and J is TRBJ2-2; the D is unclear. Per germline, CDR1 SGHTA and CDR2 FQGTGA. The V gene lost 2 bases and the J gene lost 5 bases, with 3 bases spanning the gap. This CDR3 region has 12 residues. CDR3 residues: CASSLLTGELFF. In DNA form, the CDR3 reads TGTGCCAGCAGCTTATTAACCGGGGAGCTGTTTTTT.

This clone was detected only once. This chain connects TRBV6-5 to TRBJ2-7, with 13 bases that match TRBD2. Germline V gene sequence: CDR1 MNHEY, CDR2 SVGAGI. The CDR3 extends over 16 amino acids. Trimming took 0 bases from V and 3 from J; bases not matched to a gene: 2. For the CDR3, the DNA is TGTGCCAGCAGTTACTCTGGGACTAGCGGGAACTACGAGCAGTACTTC. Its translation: CASSYSGTSGNYEQYF.

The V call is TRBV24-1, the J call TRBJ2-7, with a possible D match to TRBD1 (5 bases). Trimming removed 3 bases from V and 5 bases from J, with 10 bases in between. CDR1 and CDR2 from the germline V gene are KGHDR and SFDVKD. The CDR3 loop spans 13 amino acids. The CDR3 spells CATSDGPGNEQYF. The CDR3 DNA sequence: TGTGCCACCAGTGATGGCCCAGGGAACGAGCAGTACTTC.

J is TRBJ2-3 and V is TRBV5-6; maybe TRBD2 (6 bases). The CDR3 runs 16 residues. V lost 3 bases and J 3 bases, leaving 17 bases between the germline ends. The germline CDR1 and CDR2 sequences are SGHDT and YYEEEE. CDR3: CASSSTSGLVTDTQYF. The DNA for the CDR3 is TGTGCCAGCAGCTCGACCTCGGGACTGGTAACAGATACGCAGTATTTT.

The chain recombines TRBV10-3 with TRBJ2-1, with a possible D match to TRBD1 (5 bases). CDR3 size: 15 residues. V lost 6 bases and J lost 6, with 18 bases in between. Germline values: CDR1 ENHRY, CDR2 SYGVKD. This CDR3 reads CAISPRVSTTNEQFF. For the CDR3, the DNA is TGTGCCATCAGCCCCAGGGTTTCAACGACCAATGAGCAGTTCTTC.

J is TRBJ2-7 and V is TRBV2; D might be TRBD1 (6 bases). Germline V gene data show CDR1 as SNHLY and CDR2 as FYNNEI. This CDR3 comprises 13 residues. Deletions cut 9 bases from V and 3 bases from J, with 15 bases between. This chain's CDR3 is CASLYIRGYEQYF. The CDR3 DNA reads TGTGCCAGTCTTTACATCAGGGGCTACGAGCAGTACTTC. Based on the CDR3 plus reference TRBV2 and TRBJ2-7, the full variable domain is EPEVTQTPSHQVTQMGQEVILRCVPISNHLYFYWYRQILGQKVEFLVSFYNNEISEKSEIFDDQFSVERPDGSNFTLKIRSTKLEDSAMYFCASLYIRGYEQYFGPGTRLTVT.

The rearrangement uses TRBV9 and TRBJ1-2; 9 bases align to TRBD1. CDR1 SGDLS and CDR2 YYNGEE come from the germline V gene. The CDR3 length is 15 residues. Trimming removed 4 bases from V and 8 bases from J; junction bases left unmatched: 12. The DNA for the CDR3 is TGTGCCAGCAGCCCCCCGGGACAGGGTATTCGGGGCTACACCTTC. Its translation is CASSPPGQGIRGYTF.

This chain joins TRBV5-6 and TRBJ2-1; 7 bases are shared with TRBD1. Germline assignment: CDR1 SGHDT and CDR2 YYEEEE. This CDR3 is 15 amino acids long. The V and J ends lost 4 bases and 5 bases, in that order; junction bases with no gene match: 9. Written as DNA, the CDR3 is TGTGCCAGCAGCCTTTTTGACAGGGTGAACAATGAGCAGTTCTTC. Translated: CASSLFDRVNNEQFF.

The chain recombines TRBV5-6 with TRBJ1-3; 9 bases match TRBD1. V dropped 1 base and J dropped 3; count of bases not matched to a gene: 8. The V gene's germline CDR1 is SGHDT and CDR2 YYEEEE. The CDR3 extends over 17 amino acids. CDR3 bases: TGTGCCAGCAGCTTGAGGGACCGGGACAGGGTTGGAAACACCATATATTTT. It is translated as CASSLRDRDRVGNTIYF.

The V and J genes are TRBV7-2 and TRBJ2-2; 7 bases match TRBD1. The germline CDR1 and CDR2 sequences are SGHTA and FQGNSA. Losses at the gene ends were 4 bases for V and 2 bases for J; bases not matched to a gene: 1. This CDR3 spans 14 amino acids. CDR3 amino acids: CASSWDSNTGELFF. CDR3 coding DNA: TGTGCCAGCAGCTGGGACAGCAACACCGGGGAGCTGTTTTTT.

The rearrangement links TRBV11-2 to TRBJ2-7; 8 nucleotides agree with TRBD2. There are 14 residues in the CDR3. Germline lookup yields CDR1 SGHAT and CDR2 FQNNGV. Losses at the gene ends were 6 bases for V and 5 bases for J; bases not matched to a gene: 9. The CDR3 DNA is TGTGCCAGCAGAATGGCGGGGGGCGTCGACGAGCAGTACTTC. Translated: CASRMAGGVDEQYF.

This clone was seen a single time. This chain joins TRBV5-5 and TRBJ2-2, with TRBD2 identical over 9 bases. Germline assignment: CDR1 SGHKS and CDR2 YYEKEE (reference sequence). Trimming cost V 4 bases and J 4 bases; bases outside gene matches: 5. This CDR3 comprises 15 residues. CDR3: CASSDLAGSTGELFF. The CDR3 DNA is TGTGCCAGCAGCGACCTAGCGGGGAGCACCGGGGAGCTGTTTTTT.

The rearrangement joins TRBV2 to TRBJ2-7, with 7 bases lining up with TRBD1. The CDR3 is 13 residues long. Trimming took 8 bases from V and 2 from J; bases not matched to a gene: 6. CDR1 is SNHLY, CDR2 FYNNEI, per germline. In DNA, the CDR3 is TGTGCCAGCCTCCGGGACAGAACCTACGAGCAGTACTTC. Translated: CASLRDRTYEQYF. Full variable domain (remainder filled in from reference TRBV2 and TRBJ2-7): EPEVTQTPSHQVTQMGQEVILRCVPISNHLYFYWYRQILGQKVEFLVSFYNNEISEKSEIFDDQFSVERPDGSNFTLKIRSTKLEDSAMYFCASLRDRTYEQYFGPGTRLTVT.

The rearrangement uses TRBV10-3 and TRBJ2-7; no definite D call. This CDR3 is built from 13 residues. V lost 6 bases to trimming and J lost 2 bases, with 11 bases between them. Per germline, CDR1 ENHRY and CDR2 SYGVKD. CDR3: CAISEGGTYEQYF. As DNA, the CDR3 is TGTGCCATCAGCGAAGGCGGAACCTACGAGCAGTACTTC.

CDR3 in DNA: TGTGCCAGCAGGCAAAATACAGGTCCCTATGGCTACACCTTC. It specifies CASRQNTGPYGYTF. The chain joins TRBV7-2 to TRBJ1-2, with D possibly TRBD1 on 5 matching bases. This CDR3 region has 14 residues. The V end lost 6 bases, the J end lost 4 bases, and 15 bases lay between the germline ends. Germline-derived CDR1 and CDR2 are SGHTA and FQGNSA. The full variable domain, with the rest looked up from reference TRBV7-2 and TRBJ1-2, is GAGVSQSPSNKVTEKGKDVELRCDPISGHTALYWYRQSLGQGLEFLIYFQGNSAPDKSGLPSDRFSAERTGGSVSTLTIQRTQQEDSAVYLCASRQNTGPYGYTFGSGTRLTVV.

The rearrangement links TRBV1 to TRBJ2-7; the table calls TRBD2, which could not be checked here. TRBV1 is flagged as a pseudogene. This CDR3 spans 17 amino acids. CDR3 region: CTSSQDLVSGGSYEQYF. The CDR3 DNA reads TGCACCAGCAGCCAAGATTTAGTATCGGGGGGCTCCTACGAGCAGTACTTC.

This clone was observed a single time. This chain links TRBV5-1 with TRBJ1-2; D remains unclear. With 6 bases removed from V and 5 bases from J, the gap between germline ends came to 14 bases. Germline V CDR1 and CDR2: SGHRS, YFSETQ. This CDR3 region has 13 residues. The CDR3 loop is CASTSLVGYGYTF. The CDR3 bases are TGCGCCAGCACCTCTTTGGTCGGGTATGGCTACACCTTC.

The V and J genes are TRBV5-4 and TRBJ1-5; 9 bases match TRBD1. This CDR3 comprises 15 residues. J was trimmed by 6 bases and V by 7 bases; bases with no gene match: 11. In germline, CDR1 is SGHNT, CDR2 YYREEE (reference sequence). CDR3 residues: CASPIYRGLTQPQHF. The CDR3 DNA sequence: TGTGCCAGCCCCATTTACAGGGGGCTGACTCAGCCCCAGCATTTT.

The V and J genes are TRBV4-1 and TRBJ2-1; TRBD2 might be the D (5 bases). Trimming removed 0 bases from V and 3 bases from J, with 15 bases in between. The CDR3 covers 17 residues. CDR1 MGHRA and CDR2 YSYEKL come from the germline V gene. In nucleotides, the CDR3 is TGCGCCAGCAGCCAAGATATGAACGGGATCCTCTACAATGAGCAGTTCTTC. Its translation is CASSQDMNGILYNEQFF.

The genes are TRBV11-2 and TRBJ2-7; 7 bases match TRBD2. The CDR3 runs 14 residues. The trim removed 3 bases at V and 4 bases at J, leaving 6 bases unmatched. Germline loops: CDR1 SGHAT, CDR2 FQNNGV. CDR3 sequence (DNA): TGTGCCAGCAGCTTCGCGGGGGAGAGGTACGAGCAGTACTTC. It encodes CASSFAGERYEQYF.

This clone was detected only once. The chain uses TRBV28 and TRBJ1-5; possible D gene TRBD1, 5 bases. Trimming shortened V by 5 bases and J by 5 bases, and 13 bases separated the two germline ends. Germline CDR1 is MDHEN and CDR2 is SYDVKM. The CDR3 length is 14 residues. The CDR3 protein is CASSLDRHYQPQHF. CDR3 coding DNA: TGTGCCAGCAGTCTTGACAGACACTATCAGCCCCAGCATTTT.

CDR3 sequence: CASSSDKTGANEKLFF. Here the CDR3 DNA reads TGTGCCAGCAGCTCCGATAAGACAGGAGCTAATGAAAAACTGTTTTTT. The chain uses TRBV28 and TRBJ1-4; possible D gene TRBD1, 6 bases. Trimming pared 6 bases from V and 3 bases from J, leaving 17 bases between. This CDR3 region has 16 residues. CDR1 and CDR2 (germline): MDHEN, SYDVKM.

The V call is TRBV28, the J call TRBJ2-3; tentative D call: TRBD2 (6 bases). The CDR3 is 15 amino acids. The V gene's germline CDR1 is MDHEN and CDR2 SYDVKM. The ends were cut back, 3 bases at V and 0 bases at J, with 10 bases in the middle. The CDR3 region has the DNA TGTGCCAGCAGTTTCGGGGAGGAGAGCACAGATACGCAGTATTTT. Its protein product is CASSFGEESTDTQYF.

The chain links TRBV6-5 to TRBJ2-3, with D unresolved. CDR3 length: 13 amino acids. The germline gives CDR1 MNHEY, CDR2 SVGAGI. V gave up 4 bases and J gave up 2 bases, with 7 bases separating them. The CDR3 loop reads CASSFQLTDTQYF. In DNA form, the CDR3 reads TGTGCCAGCAGTTTCCAACTCACAGATACGCAGTATTTT.

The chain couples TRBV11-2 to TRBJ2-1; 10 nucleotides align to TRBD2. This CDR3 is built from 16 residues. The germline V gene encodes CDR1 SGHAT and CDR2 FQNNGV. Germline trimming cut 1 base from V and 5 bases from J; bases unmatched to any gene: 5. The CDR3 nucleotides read TGTGCCAGCAGCTTAGGATACGGGACTAGCGACAATGAGCAGTTCTTC. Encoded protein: CASSLGYGTSDNEQFF. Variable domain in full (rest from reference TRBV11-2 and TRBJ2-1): EAGVAQSPRYKIIEKRQSVAFWCNPISGHATLYWYQQILGQGPKLLIQFQNNGVVDDSQLPKDRFSAERLKGVDSTLKIQPAKLEDSAVYLCASSLGYGTSDNEQFFGPGTRLTVL.

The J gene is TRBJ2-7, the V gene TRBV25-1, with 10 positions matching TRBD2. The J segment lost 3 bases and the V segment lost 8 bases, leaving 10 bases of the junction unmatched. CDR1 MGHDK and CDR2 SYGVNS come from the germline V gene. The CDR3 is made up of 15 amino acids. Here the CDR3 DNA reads TGTGCCAGCGGAGTTTGGACTAGCGGTAACTACGAGCAGTACTTC. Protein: CASGVWTSGNYEQYF.